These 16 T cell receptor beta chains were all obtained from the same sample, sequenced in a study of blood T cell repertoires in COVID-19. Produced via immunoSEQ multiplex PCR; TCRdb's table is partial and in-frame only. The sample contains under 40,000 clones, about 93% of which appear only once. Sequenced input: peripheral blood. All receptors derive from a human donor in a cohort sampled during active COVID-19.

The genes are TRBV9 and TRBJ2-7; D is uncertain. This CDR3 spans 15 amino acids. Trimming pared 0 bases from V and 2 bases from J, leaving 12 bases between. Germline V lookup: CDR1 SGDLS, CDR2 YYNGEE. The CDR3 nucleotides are TGTGCCAGCAGCGTAGAGGCCCACCTAGCCTACGAGCAGTACTTC. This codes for CASSVEAHLAYEQYF.

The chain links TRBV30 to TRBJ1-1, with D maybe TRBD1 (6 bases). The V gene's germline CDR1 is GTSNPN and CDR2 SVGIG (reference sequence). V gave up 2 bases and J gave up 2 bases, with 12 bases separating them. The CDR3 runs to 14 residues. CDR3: CAWSRDTTNTEAFF. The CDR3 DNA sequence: TGTGCCTGGAGTCGGGACACAACAAACACTGAAGCTTTCTTT.

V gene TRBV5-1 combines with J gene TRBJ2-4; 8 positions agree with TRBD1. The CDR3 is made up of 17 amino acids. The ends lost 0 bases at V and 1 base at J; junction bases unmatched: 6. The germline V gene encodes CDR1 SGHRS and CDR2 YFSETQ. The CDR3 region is CASSLVQGDVAKNIQYF. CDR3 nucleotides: TGCGCCAGCAGCTTGGTACAGGGGGATGTGGCCAAAAACATTCAGTACTTC.

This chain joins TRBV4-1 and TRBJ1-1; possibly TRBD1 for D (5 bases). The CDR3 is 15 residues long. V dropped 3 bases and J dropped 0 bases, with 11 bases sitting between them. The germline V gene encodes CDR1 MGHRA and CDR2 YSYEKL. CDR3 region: CASSQALGLNTEAFF. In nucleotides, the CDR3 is TGCGCCAGCAGCCAGGCCCTGGGGCTGAACACTGAAGCTTTCTTT.

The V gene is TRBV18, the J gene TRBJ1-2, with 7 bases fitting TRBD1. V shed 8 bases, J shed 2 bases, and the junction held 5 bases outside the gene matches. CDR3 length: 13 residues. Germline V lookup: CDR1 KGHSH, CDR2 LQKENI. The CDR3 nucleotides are TGTGCCAGCCACACGGACAGGAACTATGGCTACACCTTC. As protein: CASHTDRNYGYTF.

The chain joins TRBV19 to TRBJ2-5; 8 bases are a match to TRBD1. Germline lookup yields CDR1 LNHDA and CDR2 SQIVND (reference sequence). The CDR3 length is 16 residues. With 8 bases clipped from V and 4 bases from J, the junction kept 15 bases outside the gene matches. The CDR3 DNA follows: TGTGCCAGTTCCGGTTGGGGAACAGGGACAGGAGAGACCCAGTACTTC. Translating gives CASSGWGTGTGETQYF.

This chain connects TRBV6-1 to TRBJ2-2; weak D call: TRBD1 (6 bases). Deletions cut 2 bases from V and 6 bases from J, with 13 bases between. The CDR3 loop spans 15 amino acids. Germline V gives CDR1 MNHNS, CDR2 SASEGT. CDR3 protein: CASSERGIGAGELFF. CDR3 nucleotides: TGTGCCAGCAGTGAAAGGGGGATTGGGGCCGGGGAGCTGTTTTTT.

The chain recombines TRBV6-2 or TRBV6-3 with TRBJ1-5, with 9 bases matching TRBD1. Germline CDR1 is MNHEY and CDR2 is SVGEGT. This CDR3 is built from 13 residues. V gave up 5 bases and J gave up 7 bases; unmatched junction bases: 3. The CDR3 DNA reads TGTGCCAGCAGTACAGGGGGCGCGCAGCCCCAGCATTTT. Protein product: CASSTGGAQPQHF.

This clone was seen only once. CDR3 residues: CASRLGQGDSGELFF. The CDR3, as DNA: TGTGCAAGTCGCTTGGGACAGGGGGATTCCGGGGAGCTGTTTTTT. The genes are TRBV12-2 and TRBJ2-2; the listed D gene, TRBD1, was not tested against the DNA. TRBV12-2 is noted as a pseudogene. The CDR3 covers 15 residues.

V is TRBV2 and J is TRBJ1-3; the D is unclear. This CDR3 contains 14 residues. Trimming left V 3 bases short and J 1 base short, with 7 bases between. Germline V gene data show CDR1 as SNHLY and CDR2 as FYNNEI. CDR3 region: CASSEEFSGNTIYF. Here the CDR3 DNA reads TGTGCCAGCAGTGAGGAGTTTTCTGGAAACACCATATATTTT.

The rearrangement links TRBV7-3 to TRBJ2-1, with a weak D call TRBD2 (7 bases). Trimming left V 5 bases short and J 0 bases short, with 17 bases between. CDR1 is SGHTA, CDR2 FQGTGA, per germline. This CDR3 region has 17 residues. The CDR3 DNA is TGTGCCAGCAGCCAAGGGGGGGGCGGGAGCTCCTACAATGAGCAGTTCTTC. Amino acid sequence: CASSQGGGGSSYNEQFF.

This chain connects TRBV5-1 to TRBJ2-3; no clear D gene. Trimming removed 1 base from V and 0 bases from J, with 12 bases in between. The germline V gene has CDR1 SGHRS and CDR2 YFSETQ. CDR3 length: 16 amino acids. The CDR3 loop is CASSLIRTASTDTQYF. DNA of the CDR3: TGCGCCAGCAGCTTGATCAGAACCGCTAGCACAGATACGCAGTATTTT.

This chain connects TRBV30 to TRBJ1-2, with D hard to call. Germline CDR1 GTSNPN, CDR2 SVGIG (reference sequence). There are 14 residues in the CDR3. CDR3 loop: CAGPPRPTNYGYTF. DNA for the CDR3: TGTGCTGGGCCCCCCAGGCCCACTAACTATGGCTACACCTTC.

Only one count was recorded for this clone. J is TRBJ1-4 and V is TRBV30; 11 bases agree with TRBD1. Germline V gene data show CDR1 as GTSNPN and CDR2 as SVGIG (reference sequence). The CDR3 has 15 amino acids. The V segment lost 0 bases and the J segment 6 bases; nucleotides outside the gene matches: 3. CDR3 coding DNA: TGTGCCTGGAGTGTAAGGGGACAGGGGGATGAAAAACTGTTTTTT. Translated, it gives CAWSVRGQGDEKLFF.

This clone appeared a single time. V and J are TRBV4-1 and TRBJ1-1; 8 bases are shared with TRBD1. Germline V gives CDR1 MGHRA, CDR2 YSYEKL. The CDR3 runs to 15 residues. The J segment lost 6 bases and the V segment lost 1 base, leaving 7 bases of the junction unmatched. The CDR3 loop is CASSQVLRGHPEAFF. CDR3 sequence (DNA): TGCGCCAGCAGCCAAGTTCTCAGGGGGCACCCTGAAGCTTTCTTT.

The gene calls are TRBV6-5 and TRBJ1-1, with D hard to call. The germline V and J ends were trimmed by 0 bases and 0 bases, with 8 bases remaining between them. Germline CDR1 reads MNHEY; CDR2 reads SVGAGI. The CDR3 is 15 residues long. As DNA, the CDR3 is TGTGCCAGCAGTTACTCGCCTCGGGTGAACACTGAAGCTTTCTTT. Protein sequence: CASSYSPRVNTEAFF.